The following is a T cell receptor beta chain sequence with its context. PCR employed 60 Vbeta and 13 Jbeta primers. Using immunoSEQ multiplex PCR, the repertoire was profiled, and TCRdb retains in-frame clones only, with some absent. The sample lists 250,000 to 350,000 clones, roughly 90% occurring once. The sample is drawn from a study of cytomegalovirus exposure and HLA in healthy donors. Turning to the study itself: Unique TCRs numbering approximately 80 million, obtained from HLA-typed donors, made up an early data release.

The V gene's germline CDR1 is SEHNR and CDR2 FQNEAQ (reference sequence). This CDR3 has 16 residues. Trimming took 2 bases from V and 6 from J; bases not matched to a gene: 6. The rearrangement links TRBV7-9 to TRBJ1-4, with 10 bases that match TRBD1. Source material: PBMCs. This TCR derives from a man aged 35 to 55 in good health and CMV-seropositive. This CDR3 is CASSLYRQGADEKLFF. CDR3 nucleotide sequence: TGTGCCAGCAGCTTATATAGACAGGGGGCTGATGAAAAACTGTTTTTT.